This T cell receptor (beta chain) was identified in a study of blood T cell repertoires in COVID-19. Overall study context: PBMCs, B-cell-depleted T cells, or T cells were the source of the cDNA or gDNA that made up the material.

Trimming cost V 1 base and J 2 bases, with 12 bases left between them. Germline lookup yields CDR1 SGHTA and CDR2 FQGNSA. The CDR3 spans 16 residues. This table comes from immunoSEQ multiplex PCR, and its TCRdb copy is limited to in-frame clones, with some not included. The sample yields roughly 230,000 clones, around 82% seen once. The sample was PBMCs or T cells enriched from blood (not recorded which). This chain links TRBV7-2 with TRBJ1-5, with a weak D call TRBD1 (5 bases). This receptor was identified in a man in his fifties or sixties who had recovered from COVID-19. The chain's CDR3 is CASSLGPARGNQPQHF. The CDR3 nucleotides are TGTGCCAGCAGCTTAGGCCCGGCCAGGGGCAATCAGCCCCAGCATTTT.